A single sample gave rise to the 7 T cell receptor beta chains below, sequenced in a study of T-cell memory formation after mild COVID-19. TCRdb re-analysed the 5' RACE reads in MiXCR, keeping a single row per CDR3 protein. The data hold over 400,000 distinct CDR3 sequences, with under 25% observed a single time. Sequencing was performed on PBMCs or a T cell subset sorted from them (not recorded which). The receptors were gathered from an adult woman who had mild COVID-19 (a few samples of this study predate the infection). Cell type and time point are not known.

V usage is TRBV7-6 and J usage is TRBJ2-3; 13 nucleotides agree with TRBD2. Germline V gene data show CDR1 as SGHVS and CDR2 as FNYEAQ. The V gene end was trimmed by 3 bases and the J gene end by 6 bases; junction bases not matched to a gene: 9. This CDR3 has 17 residues. The CDR3 region has the DNA TGTGCCAGCAGCTTGGGGCGACTAGCGGGGGGCGTCGATACGCAGTATTTT. It translates to CASSLGRLAGGVDTQYF.

V gene TRBV10-2 combines with J gene TRBJ2-1, with 11 nucleotides matching TRBD1. CDR1 WSHSY and CDR2 SAAADI come from the germline V gene. The CDR3 sequence is 16 residues long. J lost 6 bases, V lost 0 bases, and 4 bases had no gene match. Here the CDR3 reads CASSESGTGGGNEQFF. Written as DNA, the CDR3 is TGCGCCAGCAGTGAGTCGGGGACAGGGGGAGGCAATGAGCAGTTCTTC.

The chain joins TRBV2 to TRBJ2-1; no reliable D call. Trimming left V 4 bases short and J 7 bases short, with 5 bases between. The CDR3 contains 11 residues. The germline V gene encodes CDR1 SNHLY and CDR2 FYNNEI. The chain's CDR3 is CASSVDNEQFF. In DNA form, the CDR3 reads TGTGCCAGCAGTGTGGATAATGAGCAGTTCTTC.

Here the CDR3 reads CSAPRVGALTGELFF. The CDR3 coding sequence is TGCAGTGCCCCCCGGGTGGGGGCCCTTACCGGGGAGCTGTTTTTT. V gene TRBV20-1 combines with J gene TRBJ2-2, with D perhaps matching TRBD1 (6 bases). Trimming took off 6 bases at V and 5 bases at J, with 19 bases between the two ends. This CDR3 has 15 residues. From germline, CDR1 is DFQATT and CDR2 SNEGSKA (reference sequence).

For this clonotype: At one of its ends the junction is not consistent with the germline gene, which may arise from a read error. The genes are TRBV13 and TRBJ1-6, with D possibly matching TRBD1 (6 bases). This CDR3 contains 16 residues. Germline loops: CDR1 PRHDT, CDR2 FYEKMQ (reference sequence). The CDR3 coding sequence is TGTGCCAGCAGCCTAGGGACAAGCCTGGGGAATTCACCCCTCCACTTT. It yields the protein CASSLGTSLGNSPLHF.

The chain carries TRBV7-9 and TRBJ1-2, with D tentatively TRBD1 (5 bases). V dropped 2 bases and J dropped 4 bases, with 14 bases sitting between them. Germline CDR1 is SEHNR and CDR2 is FQNEAQ (reference sequence). There are 15 residues in the CDR3. DNA for the CDR3: TGTGCCAGCAGCTTAAGTTCCGGGGGGAGCTATGGCTACACCTTC. As protein: CASSLSSGGSYGYTF.

For the CDR3, the DNA is TGTGCCACAAACCCGGGGGACACTGAAGCTTTCTTT. It codes for CATNPGDTEAFF. The chain combines TRBV6-5 with TRBJ1-1, with D maybe TRBD1 (5 bases). This CDR3 has 12 residues. V shed 10 bases and J shed 3 bases, with 12 bases lying between them. The germline V gene has CDR1 MNHEY and CDR2 SVGAGI.